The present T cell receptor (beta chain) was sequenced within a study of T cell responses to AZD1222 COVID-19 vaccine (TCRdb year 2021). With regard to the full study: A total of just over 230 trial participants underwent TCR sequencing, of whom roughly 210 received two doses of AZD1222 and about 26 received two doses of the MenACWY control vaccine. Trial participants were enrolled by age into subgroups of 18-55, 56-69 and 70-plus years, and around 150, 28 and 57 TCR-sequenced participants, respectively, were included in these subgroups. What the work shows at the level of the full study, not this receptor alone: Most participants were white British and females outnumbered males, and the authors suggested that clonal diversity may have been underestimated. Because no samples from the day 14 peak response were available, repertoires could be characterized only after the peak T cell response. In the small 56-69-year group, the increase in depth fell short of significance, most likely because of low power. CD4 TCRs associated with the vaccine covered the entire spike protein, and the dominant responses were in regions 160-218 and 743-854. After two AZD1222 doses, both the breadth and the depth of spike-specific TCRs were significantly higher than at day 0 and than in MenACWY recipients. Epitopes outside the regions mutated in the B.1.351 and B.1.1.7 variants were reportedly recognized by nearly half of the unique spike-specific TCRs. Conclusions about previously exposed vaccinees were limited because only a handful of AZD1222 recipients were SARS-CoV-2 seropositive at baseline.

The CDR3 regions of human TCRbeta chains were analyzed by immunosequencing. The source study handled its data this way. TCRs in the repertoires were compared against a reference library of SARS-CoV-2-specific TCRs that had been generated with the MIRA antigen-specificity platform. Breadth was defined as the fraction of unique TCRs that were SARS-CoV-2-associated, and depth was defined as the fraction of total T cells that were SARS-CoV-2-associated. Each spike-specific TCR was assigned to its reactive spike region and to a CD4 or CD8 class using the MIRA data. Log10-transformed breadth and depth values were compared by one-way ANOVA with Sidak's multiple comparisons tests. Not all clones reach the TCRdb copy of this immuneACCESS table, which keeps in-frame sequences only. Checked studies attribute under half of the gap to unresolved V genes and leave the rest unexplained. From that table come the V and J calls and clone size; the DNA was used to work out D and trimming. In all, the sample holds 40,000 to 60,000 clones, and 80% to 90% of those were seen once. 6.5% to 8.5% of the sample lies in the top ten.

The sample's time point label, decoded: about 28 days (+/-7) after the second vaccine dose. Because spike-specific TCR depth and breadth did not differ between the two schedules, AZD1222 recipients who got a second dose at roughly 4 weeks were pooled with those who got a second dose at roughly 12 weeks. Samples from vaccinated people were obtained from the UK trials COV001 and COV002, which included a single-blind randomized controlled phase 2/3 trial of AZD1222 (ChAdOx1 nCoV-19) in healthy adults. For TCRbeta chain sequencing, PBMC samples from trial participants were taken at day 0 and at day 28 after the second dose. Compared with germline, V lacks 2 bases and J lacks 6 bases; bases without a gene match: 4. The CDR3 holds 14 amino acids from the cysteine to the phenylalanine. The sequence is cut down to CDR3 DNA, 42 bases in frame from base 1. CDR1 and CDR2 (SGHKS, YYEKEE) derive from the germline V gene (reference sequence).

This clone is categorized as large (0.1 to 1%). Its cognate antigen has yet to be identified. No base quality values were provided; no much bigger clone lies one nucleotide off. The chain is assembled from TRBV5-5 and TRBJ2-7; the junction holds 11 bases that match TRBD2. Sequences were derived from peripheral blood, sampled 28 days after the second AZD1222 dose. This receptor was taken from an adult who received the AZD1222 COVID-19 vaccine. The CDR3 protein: CASSFWTSGREQYF. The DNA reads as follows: TGTGCCAGCAGCTTCTGGACTAGCGGGCGCGAGCAGTACTTC.